This TCR beta chain derives from a study of T cells in Graves' hyperthyroidism and ophthalmopathy. RNA transcripts provided the source from which TCR beta CDR3 regions were amplified. The primer set for the first-round RT-PCR of the TCR CDR3 was HTBI. In TCRdb, the multiplex PCR reads were re-called with MiXCR into one record per CDR3 protein. The sample contains around 280,000 distinct CDR3 sequences, approximately 12% of which appear only once. Germline loops: CDR1 SGHRS, CDR2 YFSETQ. The CDR3 extends over 18 amino acids. With 3 bases removed from V and 3 bases from J, the gap between germline ends came to 24 bases.

The genes are TRBV5-1 and TRBJ1-1; D unresolved. Sequenced input: blood. The source is a woman younger than 45 with Graves' hyperthyroidism that later progressed to Graves' ophthalmopathy. The CDR3, as DNA: TGCGCCAGCAGCTACGACCTCCTGACCAGATTGGGGTACACTGAAGCTTTCTTT. It encodes CASSYDLLTRLGYTEAFF.